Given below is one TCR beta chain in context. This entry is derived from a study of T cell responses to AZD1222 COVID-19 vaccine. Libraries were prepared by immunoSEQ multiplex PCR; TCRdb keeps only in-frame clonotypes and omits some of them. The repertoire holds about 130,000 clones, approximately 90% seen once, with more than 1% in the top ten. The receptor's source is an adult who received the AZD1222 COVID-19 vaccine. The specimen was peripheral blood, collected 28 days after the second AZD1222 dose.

The CDR3 DNA reads TGTGCCAGCAGCTTAATGGGGGGGACCGGGGAGCTGTTTTTT. It is translated as CASSLMGGTGELFF. The chain employs TRBV11-1 and TRBJ2-2; 7 nucleotides agree with TRBD2. J gave up 5 bases and V 2 bases, and 2 bases lay outside the gene matches. Germline V CDR1 and CDR2: SGHAT, FQDESV (reference sequence). The CDR3 spans 14 residues. Supplemented by reference TRBV11-1 and TRBJ2-2, the full variable domain reads EAEVAQSPRYKITEKSQAVAFWCDPISGHATLYWYRQILGQGPELLVQFQDESVVDDSQLPKDRFSAERLKGVDSTLKIQPAELGDSAMYLCASSLMGGTGELFFGEGSRLTVL.